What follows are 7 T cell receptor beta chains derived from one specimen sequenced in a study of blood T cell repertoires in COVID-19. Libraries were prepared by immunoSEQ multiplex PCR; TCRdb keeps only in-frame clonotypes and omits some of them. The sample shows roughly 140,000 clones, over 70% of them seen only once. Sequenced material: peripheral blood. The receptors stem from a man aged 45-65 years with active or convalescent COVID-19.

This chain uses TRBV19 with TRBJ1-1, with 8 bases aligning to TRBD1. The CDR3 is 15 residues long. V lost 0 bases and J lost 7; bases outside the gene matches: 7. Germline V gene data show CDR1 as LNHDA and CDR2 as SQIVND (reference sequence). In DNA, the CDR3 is TGTGCCAGTAGTATAGATCCGGGACAGGTCAATGAAGCTTTCTTT. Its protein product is CASSIDPGQVNEAFF.

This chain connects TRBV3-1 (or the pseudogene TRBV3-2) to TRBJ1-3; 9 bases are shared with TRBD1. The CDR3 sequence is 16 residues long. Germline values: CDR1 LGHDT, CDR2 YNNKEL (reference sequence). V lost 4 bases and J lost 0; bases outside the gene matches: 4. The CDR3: CASSLGQGGSGNTIYF. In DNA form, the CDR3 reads TGTGCCAGCAGCCTGGGACAGGGAGGCTCTGGAAACACCATATATTTT.

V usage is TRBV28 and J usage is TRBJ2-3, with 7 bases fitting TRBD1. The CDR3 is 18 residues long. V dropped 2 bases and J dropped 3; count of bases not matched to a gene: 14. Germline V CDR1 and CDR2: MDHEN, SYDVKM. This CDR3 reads CASSLRDRAAQGTDTQYF. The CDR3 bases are TGTGCCAGCAGTTTACGCGACAGGGCCGCTCAGGGGACAGATACGCAGTATTTT.

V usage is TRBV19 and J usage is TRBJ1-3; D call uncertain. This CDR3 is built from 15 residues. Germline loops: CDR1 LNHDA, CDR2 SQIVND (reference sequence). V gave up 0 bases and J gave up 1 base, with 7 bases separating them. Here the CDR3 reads CASSIDTLSGNTIYF. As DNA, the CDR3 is TGTGCCAGTAGTATAGATACTCTTTCTGGAAACACCATATATTTT.

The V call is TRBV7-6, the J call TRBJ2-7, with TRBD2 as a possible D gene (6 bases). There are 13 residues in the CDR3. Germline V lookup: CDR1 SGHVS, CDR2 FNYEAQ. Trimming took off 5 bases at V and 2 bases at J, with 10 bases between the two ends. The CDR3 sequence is CASSKGTPYEQYF. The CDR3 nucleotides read TGTGCCAGCAGCAAAGGGACTCCCTACGAGCAGTACTTC.

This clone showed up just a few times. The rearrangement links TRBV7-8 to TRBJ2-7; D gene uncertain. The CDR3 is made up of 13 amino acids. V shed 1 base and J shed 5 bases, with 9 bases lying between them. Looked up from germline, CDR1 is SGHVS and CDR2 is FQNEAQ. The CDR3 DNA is TGTGCCAGCAGCTTAGGGTCTAGGAACGAGCAGTACTTC. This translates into CASSLGSRNEQYF.

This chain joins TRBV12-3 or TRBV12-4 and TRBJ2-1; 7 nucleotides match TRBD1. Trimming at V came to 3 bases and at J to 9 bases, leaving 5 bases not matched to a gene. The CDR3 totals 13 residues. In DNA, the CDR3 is TGTGCCAGCAGTTTGGGACAGTTAAGTGAGCAGTTCTTC. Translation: CASSLGQLSEQFF.